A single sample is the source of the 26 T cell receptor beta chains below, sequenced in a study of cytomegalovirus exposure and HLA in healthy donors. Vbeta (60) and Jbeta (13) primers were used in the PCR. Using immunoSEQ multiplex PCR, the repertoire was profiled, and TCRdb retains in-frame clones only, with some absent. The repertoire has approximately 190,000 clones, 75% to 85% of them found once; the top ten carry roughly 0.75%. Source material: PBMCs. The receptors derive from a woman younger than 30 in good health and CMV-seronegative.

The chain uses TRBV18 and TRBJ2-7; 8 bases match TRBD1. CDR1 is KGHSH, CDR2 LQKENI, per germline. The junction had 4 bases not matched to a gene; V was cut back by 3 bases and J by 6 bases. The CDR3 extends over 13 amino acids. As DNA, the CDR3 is TGTGCCAGCTCACCCGACAGGGGCGGCGAGCAGTACTTC. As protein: CASSPDRGGEQYF.

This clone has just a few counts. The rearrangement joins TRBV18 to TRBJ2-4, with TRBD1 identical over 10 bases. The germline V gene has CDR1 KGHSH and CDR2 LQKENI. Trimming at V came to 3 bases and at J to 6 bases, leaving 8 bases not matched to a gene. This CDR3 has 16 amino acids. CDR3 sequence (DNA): TGTGCCAGCTCACCCACTCAGGACAGGGGGACAAACATTCAGTACTTC. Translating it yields CASSPTQDRGTNIQYF.

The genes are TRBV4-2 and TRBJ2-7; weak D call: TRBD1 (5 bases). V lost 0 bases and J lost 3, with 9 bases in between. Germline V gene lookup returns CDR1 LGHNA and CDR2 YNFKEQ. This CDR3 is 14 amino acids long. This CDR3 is CASSQEQAFYEQYF. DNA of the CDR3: TGTGCCAGCAGCCAAGAACAGGCCTTCTACGAGCAGTACTTC.

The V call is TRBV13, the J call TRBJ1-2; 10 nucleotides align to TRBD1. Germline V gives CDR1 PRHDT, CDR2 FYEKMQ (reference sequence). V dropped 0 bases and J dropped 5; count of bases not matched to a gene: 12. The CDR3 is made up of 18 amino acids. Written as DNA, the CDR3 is TGTGCCAGCAGCTTAGGCTTGACAGGGGGCACTTTTGGGTATGGCTACACCTTC. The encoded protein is CASSLGLTGGTFGYGYTF.

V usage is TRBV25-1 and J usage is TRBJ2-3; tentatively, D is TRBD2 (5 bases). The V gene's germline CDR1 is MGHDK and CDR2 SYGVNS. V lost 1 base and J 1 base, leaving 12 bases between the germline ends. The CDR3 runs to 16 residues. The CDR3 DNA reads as TGTGCCAGCAGTGAATTAGTAGCCGGGGGCACAGATACGCAGTATTTT. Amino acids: CASSELVAGGTDTQYF.

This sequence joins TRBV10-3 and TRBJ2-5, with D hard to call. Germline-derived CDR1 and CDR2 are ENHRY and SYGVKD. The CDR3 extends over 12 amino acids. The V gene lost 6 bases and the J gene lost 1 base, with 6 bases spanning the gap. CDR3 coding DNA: TGTGCCATCAGCGGTTCCCAAGAGACCCAGTACTTC. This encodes CAISGSQETQYF.

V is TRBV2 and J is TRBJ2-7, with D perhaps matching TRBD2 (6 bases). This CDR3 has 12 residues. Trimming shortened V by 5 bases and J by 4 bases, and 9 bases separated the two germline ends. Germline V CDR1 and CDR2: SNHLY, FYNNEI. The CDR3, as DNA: TGTGCCAGCAGTCGAAGCGGGTACGAGCAGTACTTC. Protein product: CASSRSGYEQYF.

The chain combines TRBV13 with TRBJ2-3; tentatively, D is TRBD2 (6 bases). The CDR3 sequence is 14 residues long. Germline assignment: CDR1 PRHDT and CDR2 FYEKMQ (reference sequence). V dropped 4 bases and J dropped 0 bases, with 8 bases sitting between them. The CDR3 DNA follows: TGTGCCAGCAGCTACGGGAGTAGCACAGATACGCAGTATTTT. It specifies CASSYGSSTDTQYF.

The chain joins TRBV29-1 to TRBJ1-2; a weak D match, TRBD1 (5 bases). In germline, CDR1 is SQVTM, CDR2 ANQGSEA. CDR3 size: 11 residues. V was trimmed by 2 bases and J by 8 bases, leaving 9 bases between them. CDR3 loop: CSVESGFGYTF. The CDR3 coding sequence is TGCAGCGTTGAATCAGGGTTCGGCTACACCTTC.

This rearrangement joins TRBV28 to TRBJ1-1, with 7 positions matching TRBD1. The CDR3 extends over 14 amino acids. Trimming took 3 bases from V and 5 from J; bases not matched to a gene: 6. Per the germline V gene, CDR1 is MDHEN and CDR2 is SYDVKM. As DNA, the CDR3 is TGTGCCAGCAGTTTCTCTGACAGGGAGACTGAAGCTTTCTTT. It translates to CASSFSDRETEAFF.

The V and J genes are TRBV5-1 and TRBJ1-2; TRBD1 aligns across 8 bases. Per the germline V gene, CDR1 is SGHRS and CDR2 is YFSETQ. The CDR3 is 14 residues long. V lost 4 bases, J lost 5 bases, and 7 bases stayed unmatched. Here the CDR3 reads CASSQDRADYGYTF. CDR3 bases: TGCGCCAGCAGCCAGGACAGGGCGGATTATGGCTACACCTTC.

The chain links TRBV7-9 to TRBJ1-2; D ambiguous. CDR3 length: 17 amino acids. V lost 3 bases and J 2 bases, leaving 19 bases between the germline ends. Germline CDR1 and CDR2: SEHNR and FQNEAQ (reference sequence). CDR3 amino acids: CASSFPLWQLGNYGYTF. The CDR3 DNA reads TGTGCCAGCAGCTTCCCCCTATGGCAGTTGGGCAACTATGGCTACACCTTC.

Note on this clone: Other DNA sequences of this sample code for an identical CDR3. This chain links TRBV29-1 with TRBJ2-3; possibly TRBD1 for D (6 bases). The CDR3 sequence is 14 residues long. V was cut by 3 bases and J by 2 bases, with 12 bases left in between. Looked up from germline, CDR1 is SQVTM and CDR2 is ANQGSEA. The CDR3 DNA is TGCAGCGTTGACCCTCAGGGGAACACAGATACGCAGTATTTT. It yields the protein CSVDPQGNTDTQYF.

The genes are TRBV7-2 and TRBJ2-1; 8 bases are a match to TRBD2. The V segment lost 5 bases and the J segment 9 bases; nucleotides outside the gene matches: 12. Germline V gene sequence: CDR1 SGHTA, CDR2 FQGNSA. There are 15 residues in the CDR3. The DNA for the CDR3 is TGTGCCAGCAGCCATGGGGCGGGGGGTTCTGGTGAGCAGTTCTTC. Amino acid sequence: CASSHGAGGSGEQFF. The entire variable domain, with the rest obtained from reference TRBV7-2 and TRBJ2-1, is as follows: GAGVSQSPSNKVTEKGKDVELRCDPISGHTALYWYRQSLGQGLEFLIYFQGNSAPDKSGLPSDRFSAERTGGSVSTLTIQRTQQEDSAVYLCASSHGAGGSGEQFFGPGTRLTVL.

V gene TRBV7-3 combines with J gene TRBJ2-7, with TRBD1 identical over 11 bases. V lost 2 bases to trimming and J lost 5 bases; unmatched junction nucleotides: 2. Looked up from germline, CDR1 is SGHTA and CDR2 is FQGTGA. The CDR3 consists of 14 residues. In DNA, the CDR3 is TGTGCCAGCAGCTTACAGGGACAGGGGGACGAGCAGTACTTC. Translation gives CASSLQGQGDEQYF.

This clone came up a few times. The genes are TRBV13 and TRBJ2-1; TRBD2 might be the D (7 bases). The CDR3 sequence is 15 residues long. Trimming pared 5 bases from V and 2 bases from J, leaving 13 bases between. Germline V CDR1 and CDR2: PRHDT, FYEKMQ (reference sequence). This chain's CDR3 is CASSARGAPYNEQFF. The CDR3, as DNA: TGTGCCAGCAGCGCCCGGGGGGCTCCCTACAATGAGCAGTTCTTC.

The CDR3 region has the DNA TGTGCCAGCAGCCCTACCGGGACAGGGGGCGATACGCAGTATTTT. This gives the protein CASSPTGTGGDTQYF. The chain joins TRBV6-5 to TRBJ2-3, with 12 bases aligning to TRBD1. The CDR3 runs 15 residues. V lost 6 bases and J lost 6; bases outside the gene matches: 7. Per germline, CDR1 MNHEY and CDR2 SVGAGI.

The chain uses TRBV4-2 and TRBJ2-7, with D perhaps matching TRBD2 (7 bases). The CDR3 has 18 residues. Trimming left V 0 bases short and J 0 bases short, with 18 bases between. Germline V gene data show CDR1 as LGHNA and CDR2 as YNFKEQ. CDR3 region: CASSQEGGARRSSYEQYF. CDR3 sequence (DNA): TGTGCCAGCAGCCAAGAGGGGGGGGCTAGGCGGAGCTCCTACGAGCAGTACTTC.

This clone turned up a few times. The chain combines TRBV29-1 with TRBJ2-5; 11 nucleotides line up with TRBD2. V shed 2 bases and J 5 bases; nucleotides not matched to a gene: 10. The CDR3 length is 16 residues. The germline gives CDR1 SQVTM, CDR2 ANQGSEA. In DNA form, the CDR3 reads TGCAGCGTTGAAAGGCTAGCGGGAGGACGGGGGGAGACCCAGTACTTC. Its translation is CSVERLAGGRGETQYF.

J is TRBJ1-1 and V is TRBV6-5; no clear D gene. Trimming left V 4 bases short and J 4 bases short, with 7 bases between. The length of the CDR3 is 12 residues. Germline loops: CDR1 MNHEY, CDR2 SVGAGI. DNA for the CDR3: TGTGCCAGCAGTTCCCGTCGCACTGAAGCTTTCTTT. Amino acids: CASSSRRTEAFF.

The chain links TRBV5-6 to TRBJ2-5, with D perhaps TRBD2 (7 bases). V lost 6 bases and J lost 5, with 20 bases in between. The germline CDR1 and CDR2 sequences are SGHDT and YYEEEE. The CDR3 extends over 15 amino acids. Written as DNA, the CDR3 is TGTGCCAGCACCCTGGGGGGGCTAAACAGGGAGACCCAGTACTTC. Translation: CASTLGGLNRETQYF.

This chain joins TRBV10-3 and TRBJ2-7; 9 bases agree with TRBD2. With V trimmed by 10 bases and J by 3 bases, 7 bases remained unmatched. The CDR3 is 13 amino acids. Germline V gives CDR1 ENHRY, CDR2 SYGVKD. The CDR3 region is CATEAGGRYEQYF. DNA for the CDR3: TGTGCCACCGAGGCGGGGGGGCGCTACGAGCAGTACTTC.

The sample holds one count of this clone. This CDR3 is CASSLGTEETQYF. DNA of the CDR3: TGTGCCAGCAGCTTAGGTACAGAGGAGACCCAGTACTTC. This rearrangement joins TRBV11-1 to TRBJ2-5; D remains ambiguous. The CDR3 runs to 13 residues. Trimming shortened V by 1 base and J by 5 bases, and 8 bases separated the two germline ends. The germline V gene encodes CDR1 SGHAT and CDR2 FQDESV (reference sequence).

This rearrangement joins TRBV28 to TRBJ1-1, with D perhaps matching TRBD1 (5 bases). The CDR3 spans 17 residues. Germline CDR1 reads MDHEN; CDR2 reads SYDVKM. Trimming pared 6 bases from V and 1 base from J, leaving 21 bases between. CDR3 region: CASSLGSGAGGNTEAFF. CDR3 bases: TGTGCCAGCAGCCTAGGTAGCGGGGCTGGGGGGAACACTGAAGCTTTCTTT. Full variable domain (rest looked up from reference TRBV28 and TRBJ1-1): DVKVTQSSRYLVKRTGEKVFLECVQDMDHENMFWYRQDPGLGLRLIYFSYDVKMKEKGDIPEGYSVSREKKERFSLILESASTNQTSMYLCASSLGSGAGGNTEAFFGQGTRLTVV.

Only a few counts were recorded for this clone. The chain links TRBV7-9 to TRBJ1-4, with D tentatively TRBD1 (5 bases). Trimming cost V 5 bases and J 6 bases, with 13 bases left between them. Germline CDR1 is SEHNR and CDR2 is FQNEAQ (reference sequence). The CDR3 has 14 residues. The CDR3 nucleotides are TGTGCCAGCAGCCTTCAGGGTTCTGATGAAAAACTGTTTTTT. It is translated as CASSLQGSDEKLFF.

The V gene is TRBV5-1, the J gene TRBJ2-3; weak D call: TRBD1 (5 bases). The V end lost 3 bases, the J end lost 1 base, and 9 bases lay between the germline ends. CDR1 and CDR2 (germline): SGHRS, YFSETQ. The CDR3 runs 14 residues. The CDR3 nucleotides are TGCGCCAGCAGCTCCTTGACAGGCACAGATACGCAGTATTTT. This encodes CASSSLTGTDTQYF. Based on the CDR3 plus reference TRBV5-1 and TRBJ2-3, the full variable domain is KAGVTQTPRYLIKTRGQQVTLSCSPISGHRSVSWYQQTPGQGLQFLFEYFSETQRNKGNFPGRFSGRQFSNSRSEMNVSTLELGDSALYLCASSSLTGTDTQYFGPGTRLTVL.